Each of the 16 T cell receptor beta chains below was sequenced from the same sample in a study of shared clonotypes between healthy human individuals. Assay used: immunoSEQ multiplex PCR; TCRdb lists only in-frame clones, some missing. The top ten hold 0.37% of the sample, which has over 2 million clones, 85% to 95% seen once. Material: naive CD4+ T cells from PBMCs. Subset: CD45RA+ positively selected. The receptors originated from a man in his late teens or twenties in good health. Some clones in this sample may be carry-over from other donors' samples.

The rearrangement links TRBV20-1 to TRBJ1-1; the D is unclear. Between the trimmed V and J ends, which lost 7 bases and 4 bases, there was a span of 7 bases. The germline gives CDR1 DFQATT, CDR2 SNEGSKA (reference sequence). The CDR3 runs 10 residues. The CDR3 region has the DNA TGCAGTGTACGGGGCACTGAAGCTTTCTTT. It is translated as CSVRGTEAFF.

Only one count was recorded for this clone. V and J are TRBV9 and TRBJ2-7; D uncertain. Per germline, CDR1 SGDLS and CDR2 YYNGEE. The CDR3 covers 15 residues. V was clipped by 4 bases and J by 0 bases, with 14 bases between them. Here the CDR3 DNA reads TGTGCCAGCAGCCCTCATGAGAGTACCTCCTACGAGCAGTACTTC. This gives the protein CASSPHESTSYEQYF. Based on the CDR3 plus reference TRBV9 and TRBJ2-7, the full variable domain is DSGVTQTPKHLITATGQRVTLRCSPRSGDLSVYWYQQSLDQGLQFLIQYYNGEERAKGNILERFSAQQFPDLHSELNLSSLELGDSALYFCASSPHESTSYEQYFGPGTRLTVT.

The chain's CDR3 is CASSEGQLETQYF. As DNA, the CDR3 is TGTGCCAGCAGCGAAGGACAGTTGGAGACCCAGTACTTC. The genes are TRBV7-7 and TRBJ2-5; D may be TRBD1 (6 bases). Per the germline V gene, CDR1 is SSHAT and CDR2 is FNYEAQ (reference sequence). V gave up 5 bases and J gave up 5 bases, with 12 bases separating them. The CDR3 consists of 13 residues.

The sample holds one count of this clone. The chain carries TRBV4-1 and TRBJ2-3; D may be TRBD1 (6 bases). The CDR3 is 14 residues long. V gave up 8 bases and J gave up 3 bases, with 15 bases separating them. Germline CDR1 and CDR2: MGHRA and YSYEKL. Written as DNA, the CDR3 is TGCGCCAGCGGCACTTACAGGGTAACAGATACGCAGTATTTT. Encoded protein: CASGTYRVTDTQYF.

The chain links TRBV5-1 to TRBJ1-1; unclear D gene. CDR3 length: 14 amino acids. From germline, CDR1 is SGHRS and CDR2 YFSETQ. V gave up 4 bases and J gave up 1 base, with 11 bases separating them. The chain's CDR3 is CASSRNLGNTEAFF. The CDR3 nucleotides are TGCGCCAGCAGCCGAAACCTAGGGAACACTGAAGCTTTCTTT.

J is TRBJ1-4 and V is TRBV5-8, with TRBD1 identical over 10 bases. The CDR3 has 15 amino acids. Germline CDR1 SGHTS, CDR2 YDEGEE. J gave up 8 bases and V 5 bases, and 9 bases lay outside the gene matches. CDR3 region: CASSFTGTGDEKLFF. The CDR3 DNA is TGTGCCAGCAGTTTTACAGGGACAGGGGACGAAAAACTGTTTTTT.

A single count supports this clone. The J gene is TRBJ1-2, the V gene TRBV19; D remains unclear. Germline V CDR1 and CDR2: LNHDA, SQIVND (reference sequence). CDR3 length: 14 residues. V was shortened by 7 bases and J by 2 bases, with 14 bases between the two germline ends. The CDR3 spells CASIKLGANYGYTF. The CDR3 DNA reads TGTGCCAGTATTAAATTGGGAGCAAACTATGGCTACACCTTC.

This clone has just one count. The chain is built from TRBV5-1 and TRBJ2-2, with TRBD2 as a possible D gene (6 bases). The V gene lost 4 bases and the J gene lost 6 bases, with 13 bases spanning the gap. This CDR3 has 14 amino acids. Looked up from germline, CDR1 is SGHRS and CDR2 is YFSETQ. The CDR3 DNA follows: TGCGCCAGCAGCCAAAGACTAGGTTCCGGGGAGCTGTTTTTT. Translation: CASSQRLGSGELFF.

The gene calls are TRBV6-5 and TRBJ1-4; perhaps TRBD1 as D (5 bases). The CDR3 extends over 14 amino acids. Deletions cut 5 bases from V and 8 bases from J, with 15 bases between. CDR1 and CDR2 (germline): MNHEY, SVGAGI. The CDR3 spells CASSPGYLVEKLFF. CDR3 nucleotides: TGTGCCAGCAGTCCAGGGTATCTTGTAGAAAAACTGTTTTTT.

The chain is built from TRBV7-2 and TRBJ2-7, with 7 bases fitting TRBD2. CDR1 SGHTA and CDR2 FQGNSA come from the germline V gene. Trimming took 5 bases from V and 3 from J; bases not matched to a gene: 10. CDR3 length: 15 amino acids. In nucleotides, the CDR3 is TGTGCCAGCAGCCTCGGGGCGGGAGCAGGCTACGAGCAGTACTTC. This encodes CASSLGAGAGYEQYF.

Remarks on this clone: The same CDR3 is also encoded by other DNA sequences in this sample. The rearrangement joins TRBV19 to TRBJ1-4; 7 bases are a match to TRBD1. Looked up from germline, CDR1 is LNHDA and CDR2 is SQIVND (reference sequence). This CDR3 contains 14 residues. Trimming at V came to 6 bases and at J to 3 bases, leaving 4 bases not matched to a gene. The CDR3 loop reads CASSLRGSNEKLFF. The CDR3, as DNA: TGTGCCAGTAGCCTCAGGGGGTCTAATGAAAAACTGTTTTTT.

The chain is built from TRBV7-8 and TRBJ1-2; TRBD1 aligns across 7 bases. Germline loops: CDR1 SGHVS, CDR2 FQNEAQ. CDR3 length: 15 residues. V lost 1 base, J lost 4 bases, and 6 bases stayed unmatched. The DNA of the CDR3 is TGTGCCAGCAGCTTAGAATGGGACAGTTCCTATGGCTACACCTTC. Encoded protein: CASSLEWDSSYGYTF.

This rearrangement joins TRBV6-5 to TRBJ2-7; D may be TRBD1 or TRBD2 (5 bases each). The length of the CDR3 is 14 residues. Germline CDR1 reads MNHEY; CDR2 reads SVGAGI. V dropped 6 bases and J dropped 7 bases, with 19 bases sitting between them. The CDR3 DNA is TGTGCCAGCAGCTCCGGGACCACCCCGAGGGAGCAGTACTTC. This codes for CASSSGTTPREQYF.

About this clone itself: Other DNA variants within this sample encode the same CDR3. This chain joins TRBV9 and TRBJ1-1; D perhaps matches TRBD1 (5 bases). The length of the CDR3 is 15 residues. The germline V and J ends were trimmed by 0 bases and 0 bases, with 9 bases remaining between them. Germline V lookup: CDR1 SGDLS, CDR2 YYNGEE. CDR3 region: CASSVGGAMNTEAFF. CDR3 in DNA: TGTGCCAGCAGCGTAGGCGGGGCGATGAACACTGAAGCTTTCTTT.

V usage is TRBV6-1 and J usage is TRBJ2-7; TRBD1 aligns across 8 bases. The CDR3 is made up of 15 amino acids. Per the germline V gene, CDR1 is MNHNS and CDR2 is SASEGT. The J segment lost 9 bases and the V segment lost 8 bases, leaving 18 bases of the junction unmatched. CDR3 residues: CASRPFRQGTYLQYF. The CDR3 DNA is TGTGCCAGCCGACCTTTCAGACAGGGGACCTATTTGCAGTACTTC.

The chain is built from TRBV11-3 and TRBJ2-1; possibly TRBD2 for D (5 bases). The V end was cut by 2 bases, the J end by 7 bases, with 9 bases between. CDR1 is SGHNT, CDR2 YENEEA, per germline. This CDR3 is built from 13 residues. CDR3 region: CASSLFRDNEQFF. CDR3 sequence (DNA): TGTGCCAGCAGCTTATTCCGGGATAATGAGCAGTTCTTC.